The T cell receptor (beta chain) described here comes from a study of blood T cell repertoires in COVID-19. Across the whole study: Both acute and convalescent COVID-19 samples were obtained from the United States, Italy and Spain.

The V end lost 0 bases, the J end lost 4 bases, and 4 bases lay between the germline ends. The germline gives CDR1 WNHNN, CDR2 SYGVQD (reference sequence). The CDR3 is 12 residues long. Authors' methods: Amplified reference gene primers provided the basis for estimating nucleated cell counts. Profiled with immunoSEQ multiplex PCR; TCRdb holds only in-frame clones, not every one. D and trimming come from the DNA, and the V and J calls and clone size come from that table. The repertoire holds around 130,000 clones, 70% to 90% seen once, with roughly 13% in the top ten. The TCR sequence derives from a human donor in a cohort sampled during active COVID-19. The sequencing sample was made of peripheral blood. J is TRBJ2-7 and V is TRBV10-1, with D unclear. CDR3 sequence (DNA): TGCGCCAGCAGTGAGTCCGGTTACGAGCAGTACTTC. It yields the protein CASSESGYEQYF.